This entry describes one T cell receptor (beta chain). The antigen it recognizes is unknown. No base quality information exists; no much larger clone differs at one position. This sample is part of a study of radiotherapy plus CTLA-4 blockade in lung cancer (dated by TCRdb to 2017 to 2018). The study in broad terms: Among enrolled patients, 18% had an objective response and approximately 30% reached disease control. What the study reported, not specific to this receptor: After treatment with radiotherapy and ipilimumab, TCR clones that came from tumors expanded in the peripheral blood. The strongest predictors of response were reported to be early dynamic shifts in blood T cell clones along with a rise in serum interferon-beta following radiation.

The study evaluated CTLA-4 blockade (ipilimumab) given together with focal radiation therapy in patients who had chemo-refractory metastatic non-small-cell lung cancer. The library was built by means of the immunoSEQ multiplex PCR assay. The table comes from immuneACCESS by way of TCRdb, which keeps in-frame sequences with V and J called. Part of the clones is missing from these tables; in studies checked, under half for an unresolved V gene and the rest for unknown reasons. Here the sample has 100,000 or so clones; roughly 85% occur a single time. The biggest ten clones account for roughly 24% of the sample. V is shortened by 4 bases, J by 0 bases, and the region joining them spans 9 bases. According to the germline V gene (reference sequence), CDR1 reads GTSNPN and CDR2 reads SVGIG. Its CDR3 holds 13 amino acids, cysteine through phenylalanine. Of all the DNA, just the CDR3 is kept, 39 bases in frame from base 1.

Rearrangement joined TRBV30 to TRBJ2-5, and perhaps TRBD2 as D gene, on 6 matching bases. The sequence was collected from a human donor with non-small cell lung cancer that progressed on radiotherapy plus ipilimumab. The sequencing here drew on peripheral blood, taken from a patient treated with radiotherapy plus ipilimumab. The sequenced DNA: TGTGCCTGGAACCGGGGGTACCAAGAGACCCAGTACTTC. It is translated as CAWNRGYQETQYF.